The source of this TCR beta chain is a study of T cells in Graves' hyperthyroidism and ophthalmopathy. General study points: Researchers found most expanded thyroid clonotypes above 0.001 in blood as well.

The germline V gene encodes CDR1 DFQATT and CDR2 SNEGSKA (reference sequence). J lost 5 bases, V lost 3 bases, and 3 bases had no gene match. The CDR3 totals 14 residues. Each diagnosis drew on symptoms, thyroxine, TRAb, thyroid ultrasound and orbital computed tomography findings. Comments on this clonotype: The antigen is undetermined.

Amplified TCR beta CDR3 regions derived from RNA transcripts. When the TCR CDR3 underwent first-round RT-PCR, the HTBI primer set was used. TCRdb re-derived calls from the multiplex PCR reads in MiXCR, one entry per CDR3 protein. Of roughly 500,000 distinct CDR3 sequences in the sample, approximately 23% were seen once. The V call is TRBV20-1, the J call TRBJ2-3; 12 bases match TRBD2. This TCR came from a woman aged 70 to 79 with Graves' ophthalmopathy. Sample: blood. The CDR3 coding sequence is TGCAGTGCTAGGGCGGGACTAGCGGGAGATACGCAGTATTTT. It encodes CSARAGLAGDTQYF.